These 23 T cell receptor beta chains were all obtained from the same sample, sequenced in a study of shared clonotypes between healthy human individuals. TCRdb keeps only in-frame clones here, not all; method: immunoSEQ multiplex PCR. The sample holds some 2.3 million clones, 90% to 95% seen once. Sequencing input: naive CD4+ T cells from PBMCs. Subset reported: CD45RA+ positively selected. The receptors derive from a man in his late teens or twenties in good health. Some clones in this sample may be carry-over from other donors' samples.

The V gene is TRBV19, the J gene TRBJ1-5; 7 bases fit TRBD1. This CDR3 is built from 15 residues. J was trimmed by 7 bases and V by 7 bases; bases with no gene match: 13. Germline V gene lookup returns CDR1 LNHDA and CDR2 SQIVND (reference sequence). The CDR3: CASTLGGPIGQPQHF. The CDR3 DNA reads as TGTGCCAGTACCCTAGGGGGCCCTATAGGACAGCCCCAGCATTTT.

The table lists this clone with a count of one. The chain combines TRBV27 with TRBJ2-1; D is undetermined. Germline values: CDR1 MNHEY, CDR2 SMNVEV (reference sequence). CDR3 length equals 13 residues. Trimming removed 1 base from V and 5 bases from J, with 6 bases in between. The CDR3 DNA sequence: TGTGCCAGCAGTTTATACCCCGACAATGAGCAGTTCTTC. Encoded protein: CASSLYPDNEQFF.

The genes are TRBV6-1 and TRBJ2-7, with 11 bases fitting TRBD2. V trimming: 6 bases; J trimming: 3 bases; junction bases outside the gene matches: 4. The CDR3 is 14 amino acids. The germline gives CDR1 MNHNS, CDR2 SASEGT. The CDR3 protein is CASRPGTSGYEQYF. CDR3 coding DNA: TGTGCCAGCAGACCCGGGACTAGCGGCTACGAGCAGTACTTC.

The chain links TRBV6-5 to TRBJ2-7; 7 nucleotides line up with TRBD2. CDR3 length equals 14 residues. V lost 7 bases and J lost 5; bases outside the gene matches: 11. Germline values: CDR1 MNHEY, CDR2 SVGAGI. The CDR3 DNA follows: TGTGCCAGCACTAAACGGGCTAGCGGCGACGAGCAGTACTTC. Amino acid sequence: CASTKRASGDEQYF.

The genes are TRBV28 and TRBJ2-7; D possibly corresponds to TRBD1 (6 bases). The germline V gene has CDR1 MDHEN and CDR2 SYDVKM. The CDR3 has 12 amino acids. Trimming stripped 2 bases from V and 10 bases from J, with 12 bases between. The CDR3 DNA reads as TGTGCCAGCAGTTTACAGGGACAACGACAGTACTTC. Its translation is CASSLQGQRQYF.

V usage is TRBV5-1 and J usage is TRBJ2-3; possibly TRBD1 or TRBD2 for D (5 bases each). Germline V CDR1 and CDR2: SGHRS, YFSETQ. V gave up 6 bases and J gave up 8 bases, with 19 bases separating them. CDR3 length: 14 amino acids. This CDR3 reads CASIPGTQRGTQYF. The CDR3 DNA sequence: TGCGCCAGCATCCCCGGGACCCAGAGGGGTACGCAGTATTTT.

The chain's CDR3 is CASSLAWTSGSTDTQYF. CDR3 sequence (DNA): TGTGCCAGCAGCTTAGCGTGGACTAGCGGGAGCACAGATACGCAGTATTTT. The chain employs TRBV7-2 and TRBJ2-3, with TRBD2 identical over 11 bases. This CDR3 is built from 17 residues. V was pared by 0 bases and J by 0 bases, with 2 bases of the junction left unmatched. CDR1 is SGHTA and CDR2 is FQGNSA in the germline V gene.

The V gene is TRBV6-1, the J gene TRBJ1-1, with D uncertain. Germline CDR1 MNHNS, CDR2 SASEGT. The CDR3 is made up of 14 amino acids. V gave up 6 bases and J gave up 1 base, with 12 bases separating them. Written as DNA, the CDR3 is TGTGCCAGCAGCGGAGGACCCACGAACACTGAAGCTTTCTTT. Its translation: CASSGGPTNTEAFF.

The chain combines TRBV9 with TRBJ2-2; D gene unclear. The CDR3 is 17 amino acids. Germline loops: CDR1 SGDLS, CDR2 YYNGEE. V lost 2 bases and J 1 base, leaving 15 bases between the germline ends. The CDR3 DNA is TGTGCCAGCAGCGTCTCTACGTCCTACGGGAACACCGGGGAGCTGTTTTTT. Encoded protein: CASSVSTSYGNTGELFF.

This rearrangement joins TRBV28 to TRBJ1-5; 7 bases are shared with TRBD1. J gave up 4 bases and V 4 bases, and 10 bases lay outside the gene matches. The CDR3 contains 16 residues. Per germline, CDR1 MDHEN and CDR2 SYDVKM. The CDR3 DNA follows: TGTGCCAGCAGTTCAGGATCACAGGGGTATAATCAGCCCCAGCATTTT. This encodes CASSSGSQGYNQPQHF. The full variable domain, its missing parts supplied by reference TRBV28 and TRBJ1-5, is DVKVTQSSRYLVKRTGEKVFLECVQDMDHENMFWYRQDPGLGLRLIYFSYDVKMKEKGDIPEGYSVSREKKERFSLILESASTNQTSMYLCASSSGSQGYNQPQHFGDGTRLSIL.

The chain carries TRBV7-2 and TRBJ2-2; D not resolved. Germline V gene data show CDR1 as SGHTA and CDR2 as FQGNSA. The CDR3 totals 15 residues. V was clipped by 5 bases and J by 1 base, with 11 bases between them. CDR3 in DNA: TGTGCCAGCAGCACCCCGGCCGGGAACACCGGGGAGCTGTTTTTT. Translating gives CASSTPAGNTGELFF.

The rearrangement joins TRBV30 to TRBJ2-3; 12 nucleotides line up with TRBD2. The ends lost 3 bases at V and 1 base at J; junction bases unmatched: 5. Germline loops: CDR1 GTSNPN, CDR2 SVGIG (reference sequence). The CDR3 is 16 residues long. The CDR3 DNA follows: TGTGCCTGGAGCACAGGACTAGCGGGACGCACAGATACGCAGTATTTT. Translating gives CAWSTGLAGRTDTQYF.

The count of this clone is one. The CDR3 is CASSVGAVSGRAEGKQFF. In nucleotides, the CDR3 is TGTGCCAGCAGCGTAGGAGCTGTTAGCGGGAGGGCCGAGGGGAAGCAGTTCTTC. The chain carries TRBV9 and TRBJ2-1, with 11 bases lining up with TRBD2. Germline loops: CDR1 SGDLS, CDR2 YYNGEE. This CDR3 is 18 amino acids long. Losses at the gene ends were 0 bases for V and 11 bases for J; bases not matched to a gene: 16.

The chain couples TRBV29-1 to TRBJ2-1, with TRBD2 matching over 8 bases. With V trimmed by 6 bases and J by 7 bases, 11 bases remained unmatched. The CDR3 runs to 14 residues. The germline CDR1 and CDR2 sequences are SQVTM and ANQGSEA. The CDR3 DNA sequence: TGCAGCGTCCTCGGACTAGCTGTTCGAAATGAGCAGTTCTTC. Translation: CSVLGLAVRNEQFF.

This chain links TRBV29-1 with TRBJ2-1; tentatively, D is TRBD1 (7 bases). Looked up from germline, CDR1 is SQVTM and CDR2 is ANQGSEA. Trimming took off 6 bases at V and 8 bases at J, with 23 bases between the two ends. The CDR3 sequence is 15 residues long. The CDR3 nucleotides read TGCAGCGTACAAGGGTCGCAGGGGGAGGCGGATGAGCAGTTCTTC. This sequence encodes CSVQGSQGEADEQFF.

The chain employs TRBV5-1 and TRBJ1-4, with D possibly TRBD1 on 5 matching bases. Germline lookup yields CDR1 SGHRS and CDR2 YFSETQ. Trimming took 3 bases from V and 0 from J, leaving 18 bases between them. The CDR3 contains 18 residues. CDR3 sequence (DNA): TGCGCCAGCAGCTCCACGATTTTAGACAGTGCAACTAATGAAAAACTGTTTTTT. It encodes CASSSTILDSATNEKLFF.

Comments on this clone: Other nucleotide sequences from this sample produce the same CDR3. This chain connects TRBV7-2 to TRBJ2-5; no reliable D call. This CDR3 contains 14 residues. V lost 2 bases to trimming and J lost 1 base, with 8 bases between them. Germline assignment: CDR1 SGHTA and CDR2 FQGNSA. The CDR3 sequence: CASSLSGSQETQYF. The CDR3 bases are TGTGCCAGCAGCTTATCAGGCAGCCAAGAGACCCAGTACTTC.

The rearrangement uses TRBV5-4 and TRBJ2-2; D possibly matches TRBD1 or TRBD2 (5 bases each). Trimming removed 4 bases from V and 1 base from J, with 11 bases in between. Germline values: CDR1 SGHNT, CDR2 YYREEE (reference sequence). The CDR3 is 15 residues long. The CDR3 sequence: CASSPGTRNTGELFF. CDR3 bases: TGTGCCAGCAGCCCTGGGACCCGGAACACCGGGGAGCTGTTTTTT.

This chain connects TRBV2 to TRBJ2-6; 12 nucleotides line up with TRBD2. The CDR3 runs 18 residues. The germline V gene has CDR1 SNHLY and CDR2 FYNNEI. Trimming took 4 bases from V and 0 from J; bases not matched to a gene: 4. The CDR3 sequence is CASSAEGLAGSGANVLTF. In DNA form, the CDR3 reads TGTGCCAGCAGTGCAGAGGGACTAGCGGGCTCTGGGGCCAACGTCCTGACTTTC.

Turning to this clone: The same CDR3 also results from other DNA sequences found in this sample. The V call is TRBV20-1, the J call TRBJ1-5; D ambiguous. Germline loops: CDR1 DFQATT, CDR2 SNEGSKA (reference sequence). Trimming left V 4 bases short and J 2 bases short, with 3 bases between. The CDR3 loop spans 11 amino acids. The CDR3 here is CSATRNQPQHF. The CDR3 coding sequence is TGCAGTGCTACCCGCAATCAGCCCCAGCATTTT.

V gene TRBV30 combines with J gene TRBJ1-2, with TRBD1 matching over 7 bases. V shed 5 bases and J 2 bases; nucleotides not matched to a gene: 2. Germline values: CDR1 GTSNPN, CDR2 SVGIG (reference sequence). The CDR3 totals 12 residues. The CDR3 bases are TGTGCCTGGGACAGGGCGAACTATGGCTACACCTTC. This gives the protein CAWDRANYGYTF.

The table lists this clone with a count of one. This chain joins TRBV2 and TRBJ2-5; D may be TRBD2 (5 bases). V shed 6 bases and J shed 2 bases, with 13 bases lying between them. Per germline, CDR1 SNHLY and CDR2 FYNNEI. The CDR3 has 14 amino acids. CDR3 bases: TGTGCCAGCAGCGAGGTATCGGGGCAAGAGACCCAGTACTTC. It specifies CASSEVSGQETQYF.

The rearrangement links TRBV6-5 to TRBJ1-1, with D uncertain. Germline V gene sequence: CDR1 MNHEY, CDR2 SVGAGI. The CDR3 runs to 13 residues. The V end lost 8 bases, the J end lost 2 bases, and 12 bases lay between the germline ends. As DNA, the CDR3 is TGTGCCAGCGTCCACCCGTCCAACACTGAAGCTTTCTTT. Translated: CASVHPSNTEAFF.